This T cell receptor (beta chain) was sequenced in a study of blood T cell repertoires in COVID-19. This table comes from immunoSEQ multiplex PCR, and its TCRdb copy is limited to in-frame clones, with some not included. Of around 300,000 clones listed, around 90% are singletons. Germline CDR1 is SGHTA and CDR2 is FQGTGA. This CDR3 is 14 amino acids long. The junction had 3 bases not matched to a gene; V was cut back by 4 bases and J by 5 bases. The TCR was taken from a woman in her thirties or forties with COVID-19, enrolled during active disease. Material: peripheral blood. This rearrangement joins TRBV7-3 to TRBJ2-1, with 9 bases that match TRBD2. In DNA, the CDR3 is TGTGCCAGCAGCTCGCTAGCGGGAAACAATGAGCAGTTCTTC. Amino acids: CASSSLAGNNEQFF. Combining the CDR3 with reference TRBV7-3 and TRBJ2-1 gives the whole variable domain GAGVSQTPSNKVTEKGKYVELRCDPISGHTALYWYRQSLGQGPEFLIYFQGTGAADDSGLPNDRFFAVRPEGSVSTLKIQRTERGDSAVYLCASSSLAGNNEQFFGPGTRLTVL.